Listed below are T cell receptor beta chains from one sample, sequenced in a study of PD-1 blockade in classical Hodgkin lymphoma. The method was immunoSEQ multiplex PCR; TCRdb's version includes in-frame clones alone and lacks a portion of them. The data show roughly 70,000 clones, about 64% seen once. The sequences come from peripheral blood mononuclear cells (PBMCs), collected before the second cycle of nivolumab. These receptors all stem from a human donor with classical Hodgkin lymphoma. The CDR3 runs from the conserved cysteine through the conserved F or W. D genes are given only for firm matches. Part of the rows lack a size; the others show once, few, many or a class for expanded clones.

clone size	V gene	J gene	CDR3 length	D gene	CDR3 protein	CDR3 DNA
NA	TRBV4-1	TRBJ1-2	13	TRBD1	CASSQAGGYGYTF	TGCGCCAGCAGCCAAGCAGGGGGCTATGGCTACACCTTC
NA	TRBV7-9	TRBJ2-7	11	NA	CASSLYGEQYF	TGTGCCAGCAGCTTATATGGCGAGCAGTACTTC
NA	TRBV4-1	TRBJ1-2	15	NA	CASSQDLSVSYGYTF	TGCGCCAGCAGCCAAGATTTATCAGTTAGCTATGGCTACACCTTC
NA	TRBV21-1	TRBJ1-2	13	NA	CASSKAPGGGYTF	TGTGCCAGCAGCAAAGCCCCCGGGGGCGGCTACACCTTC
NA	TRBV5-1	TRBJ1-1	17	NA	CASSFGWGTTKNTEAFF	TGCGCCAGCAGCTTCGGGTGGGGCACAACAAAGAACACTGAAGCTTTCTTT
NA	TRBV6-6	TRBJ1-1	15	NA	CASSYSQTENTEAFF	TGTGCCAGCAGTTACTCCCAGACAGAGAACACTGAAGCTTTCTTT
NA	TRBV5-1	TRBJ2-2	15	TRBD1	CASSLATAGGGELFF	TGCGCCAGCAGCTTGGCCACGGCAGGGGGCGGGGAGCTGTTTTTT
many	TRBV9	TRBJ1-1	14	NA	CASSTVPGGTEAFF	TGTGCCAGCAGCACGGTTCCCGGGGGCACTGAAGCTTTCTTT
NA	TRBV10-2	TRBJ2-3	17	TRBD2	CASSEVAGGPVTDTQYF	TGCGCCAGCAGTGAGGTAGCGGGAGGGCCGGTCACAGATACGCAGTATTTT
NA	TRBV11-1	TRBJ1-1	13	NA	CASSSEMNTEAFF	TGTGCCAGCAGCTCGGAAATGAACACTGAAGCTTTCTTT
NA	TRBV6-4	TRBJ2-7	19	NA	CASSDSVTQSRQVSYEQYF	TGTGCCAGCAGTGACTCGGTAACCCAATCAAGACAGGTATCCTACGAGCAGTACTTC
few	TRBV7-2	TRBJ1-2	17	TRBD1	CASSFERRTGILYGYTF	TGTGCCAGCAGCTTTGAGAGACGGACAGGGATTCTCTATGGCTACACCTTC
NA	TRBV10-2	TRBJ2-7	13	NA	CASSDGSGYEQYF	TGCGCCAGCAGTGACGGTAGCGGCTACGAGCAGTACTTC
NA	TRBV10-2	TRBJ2-3	13	TRBD2	CASVGLAVDTQYF	TGCGCCAGCGTTGGACTAGCTGTAGATACGCAGTATTTT
NA	TRBV5-6	TRBJ1-1	14	NA	CASSLEVMNTEAFF	TGTGCCAGCAGCTTGGAAGTTATGAACACTGAAGCTTTCTTT
NA	TRBV27	TRBJ2-7	17	TRBD1	CASSPLIGTGDPYEQYF	TGTGCCAGCAGTCCGCTCATCGGGACAGGGGATCCCTACGAGCAGTACTTC
NA	TRBV9	TRBJ1-1	14	NA	CASSAQPLNTEAFF	TGTGCCAGCAGCGCACAGCCTCTGAACACTGAAGCTTTCTTT
NA	TRBV7-9	TRBJ2-1	16	NA	CASSLTTGATYNEQFF	TGTGCCAGCAGCTTAACAACGGGGGCCACTTACAATGAGCAGTTCTTC
NA	TRBV6-1	TRBJ1-4	15	NA	CASSEGDRYGEKLFF	TGTGCCAGCAGTGAAGGGGACCGATACGGCGAAAAACTGTTTTTT
NA	TRBV7-9	TRBJ2-3	14	NA	CASSLVGLTDTQYF	TGTGCCAGCAGCTTAGTTGGTCTCACAGATACGCAGTATTTT
NA	TRBV6-5	TRBJ1-1	14	NA	CASRWTGVNTEAFF	TGTGCCAGCAGATGGACCGGGGTGAACACTGAAGCTTTCTTT
NA	TRBV5-5	TRBJ2-1	15	NA	CASSLDGAPHNEQFF	TGTGCCAGCAGCTTGGACGGTGCCCCCCACAATGAGCAGTTCTTC
NA	TRBV5-1	TRBJ1-3	16	NA	CASSWEGSGTGNTIYF	TGCGCCAGCAGCTGGGAGGGCAGCGGAACTGGAAACACCATATATTTT